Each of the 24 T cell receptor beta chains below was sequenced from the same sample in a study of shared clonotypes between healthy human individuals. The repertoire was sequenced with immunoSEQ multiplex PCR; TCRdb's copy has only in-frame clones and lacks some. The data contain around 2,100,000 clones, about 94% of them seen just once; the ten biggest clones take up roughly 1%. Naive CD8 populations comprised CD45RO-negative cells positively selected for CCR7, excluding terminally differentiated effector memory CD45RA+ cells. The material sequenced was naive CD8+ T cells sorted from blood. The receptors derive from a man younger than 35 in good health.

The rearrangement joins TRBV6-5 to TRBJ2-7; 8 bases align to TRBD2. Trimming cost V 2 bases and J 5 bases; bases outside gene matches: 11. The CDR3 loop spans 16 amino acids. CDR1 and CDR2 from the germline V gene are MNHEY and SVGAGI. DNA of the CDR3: TGTGCCAGCAGTTACCGGCAGGGAGCGGGAGCCCACGAGCAGTACTTC. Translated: CASSYRQGAGAHEQYF.

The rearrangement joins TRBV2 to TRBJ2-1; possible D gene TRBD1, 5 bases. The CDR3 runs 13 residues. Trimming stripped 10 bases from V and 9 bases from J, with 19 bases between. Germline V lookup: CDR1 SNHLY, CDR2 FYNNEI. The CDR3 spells CANKGAGHVEQFF. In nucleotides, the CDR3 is TGTGCCAACAAAGGGGCAGGGCACGTTGAGCAGTTCTTC.

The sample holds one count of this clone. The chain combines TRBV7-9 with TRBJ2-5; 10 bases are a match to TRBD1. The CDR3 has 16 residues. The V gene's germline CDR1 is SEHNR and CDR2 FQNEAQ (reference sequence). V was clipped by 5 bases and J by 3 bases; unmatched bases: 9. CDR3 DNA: TGTGCCAGCAGCCCCCACCCCGGGACAGGGGAAGAGACCCAGTACTTC. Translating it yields CASSPHPGTGEETQYF.

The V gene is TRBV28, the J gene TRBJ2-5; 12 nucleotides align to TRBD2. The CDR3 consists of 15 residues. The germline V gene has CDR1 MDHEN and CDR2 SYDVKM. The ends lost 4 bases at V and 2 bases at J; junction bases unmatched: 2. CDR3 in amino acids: CASSYGLAGQETQYF. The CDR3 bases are TGTGCCAGCAGTTATGGACTAGCGGGGCAAGAGACCCAGTACTTC.

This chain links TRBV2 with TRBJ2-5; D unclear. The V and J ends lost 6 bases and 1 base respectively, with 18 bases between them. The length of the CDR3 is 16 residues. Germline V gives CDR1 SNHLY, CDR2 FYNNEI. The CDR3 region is CASSQYSFGFQETQYF. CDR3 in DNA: TGTGCCAGCAGCCAATACTCGTTCGGGTTCCAAGAGACCCAGTACTTC. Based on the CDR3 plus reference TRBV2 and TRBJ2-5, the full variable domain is EPEVTQTPSHQVTQMGQEVILRCVPISNHLYFYWYRQILGQKVEFLVSFYNNEISEKSEIFDDQFSVERPDGSNFTLKIRSTKLEDSAMYFCASSQYSFGFQETQYFGPGTRLLVL.

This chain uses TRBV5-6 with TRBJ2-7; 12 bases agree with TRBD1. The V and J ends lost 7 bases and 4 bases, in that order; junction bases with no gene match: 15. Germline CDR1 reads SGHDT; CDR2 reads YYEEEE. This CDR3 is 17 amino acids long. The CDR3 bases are TGTGCCAGCGAGTCTGGGACAGGGGGCTTAGGGGGATACGAGCAGTACTTC. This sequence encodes CASESGTGGLGGYEQYF.

In DNA form, the CDR3 reads TGTGCCAGCAGCTTATTAGGGTCCTCCTACGAGCAGTACTTC. Its protein is CASSLLGSSYEQYF. The rearrangement uses TRBV7-6 and TRBJ2-7; D is unclear. This CDR3 comprises 14 residues. Germline V lookup: CDR1 SGHVS, CDR2 FNYEAQ. V lost 2 bases, J lost 0 bases, and 8 bases lay in between.

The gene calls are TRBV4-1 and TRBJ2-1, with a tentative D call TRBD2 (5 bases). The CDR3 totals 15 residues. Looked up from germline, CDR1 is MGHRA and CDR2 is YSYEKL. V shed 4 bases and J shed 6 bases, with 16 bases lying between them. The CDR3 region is CASSPRWGEGNEQFF. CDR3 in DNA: TGCGCCAGCAGCCCACGGTGGGGAGAGGGCAATGAGCAGTTCTTC.

The CDR3 loop reads CASSRAREAPYEQYF. DNA of the CDR3: TGTGCCAGCAGCCGCGCTCGAGAGGCACCCTACGAGCAGTACTTC. The chain employs TRBV7-9 and TRBJ2-7; D is uncertain. Per the germline V gene, CDR1 is SEHNR and CDR2 is FQNEAQ (reference sequence). The V gene lost 5 bases and the J gene lost 2 bases, with 16 bases spanning the gap. The CDR3 loop spans 15 amino acids.

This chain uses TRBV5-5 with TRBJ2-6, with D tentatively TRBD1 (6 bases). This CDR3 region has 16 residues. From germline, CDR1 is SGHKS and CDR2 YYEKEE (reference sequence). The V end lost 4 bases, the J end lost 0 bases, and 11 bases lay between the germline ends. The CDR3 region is CASSEDSSSGANVLTF. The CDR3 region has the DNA TGTGCCAGCAGCGAGGACAGCAGCTCTGGGGCCAACGTCCTGACTTTC.

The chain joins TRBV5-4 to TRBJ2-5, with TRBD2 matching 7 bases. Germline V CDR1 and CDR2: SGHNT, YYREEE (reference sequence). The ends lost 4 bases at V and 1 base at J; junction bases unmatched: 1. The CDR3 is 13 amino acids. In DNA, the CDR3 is TGTGCCAGCAGCAGGACTAGCCAAGAGACCCAGTACTTC. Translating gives CASSRTSQETQYF.

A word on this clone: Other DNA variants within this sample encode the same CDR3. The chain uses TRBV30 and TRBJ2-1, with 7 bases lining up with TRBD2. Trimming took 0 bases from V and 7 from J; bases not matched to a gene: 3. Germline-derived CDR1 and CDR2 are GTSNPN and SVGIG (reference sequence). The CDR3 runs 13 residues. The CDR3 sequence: CAWSVASGNEQFF. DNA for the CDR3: TGTGCCTGGAGTGTCGCTAGCGGAAATGAGCAGTTCTTC.

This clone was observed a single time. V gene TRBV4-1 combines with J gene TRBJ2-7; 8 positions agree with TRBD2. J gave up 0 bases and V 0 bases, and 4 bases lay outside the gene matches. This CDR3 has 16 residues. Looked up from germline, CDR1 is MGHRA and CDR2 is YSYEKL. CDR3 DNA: TGCGCCAGCAGCCAAGATGCGGGGGGAGGCTCCTACGAGCAGTACTTC. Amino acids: CASSQDAGGGSYEQYF.

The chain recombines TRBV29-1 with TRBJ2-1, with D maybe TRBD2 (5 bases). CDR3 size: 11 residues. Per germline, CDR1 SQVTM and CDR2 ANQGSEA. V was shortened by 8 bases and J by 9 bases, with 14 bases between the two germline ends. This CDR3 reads CSIAYEGEQFF. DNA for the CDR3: TGCAGCATAGCATATGAGGGTGAGCAGTTCTTC.

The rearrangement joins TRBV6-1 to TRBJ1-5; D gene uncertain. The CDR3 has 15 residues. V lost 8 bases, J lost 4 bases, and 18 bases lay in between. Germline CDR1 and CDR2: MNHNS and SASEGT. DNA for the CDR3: TGTGCCAGCCTTTTTTATCCCGTCGATAATCAGCCCCAGCATTTT. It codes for CASLFYPVDNQPQHF.

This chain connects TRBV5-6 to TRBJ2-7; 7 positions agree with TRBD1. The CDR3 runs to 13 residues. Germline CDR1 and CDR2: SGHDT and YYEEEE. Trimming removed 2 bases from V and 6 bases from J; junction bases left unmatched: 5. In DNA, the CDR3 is TGTGCCAGCAGCTTTAGCACAGGGGTCGAGCAGTACTTC. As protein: CASSFSTGVEQYF.

The CDR3 region has the DNA TGTGCCGCAGGGCCGGGTCGGGGGGAGACCCAGTACTTC. The encoded protein is CAAGPGRGETQYF. The chain has TRBV27 and TRBJ2-5; tentative D call: TRBD2 (6 bases). Germline-derived CDR1 and CDR2 are MNHEY and SMNVEV (reference sequence). Trimming shortened V by 11 bases and J by 5 bases, and 18 bases separated the two germline ends. The CDR3 totals 13 residues.

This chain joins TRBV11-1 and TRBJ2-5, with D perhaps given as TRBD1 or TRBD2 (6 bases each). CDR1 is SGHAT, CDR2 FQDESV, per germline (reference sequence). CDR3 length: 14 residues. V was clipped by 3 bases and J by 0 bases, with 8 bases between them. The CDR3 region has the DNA TGTGCCAGCAGCTTCGGGGGCTACCAAGAGACCCAGTACTTC. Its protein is CASSFGGYQETQYF.

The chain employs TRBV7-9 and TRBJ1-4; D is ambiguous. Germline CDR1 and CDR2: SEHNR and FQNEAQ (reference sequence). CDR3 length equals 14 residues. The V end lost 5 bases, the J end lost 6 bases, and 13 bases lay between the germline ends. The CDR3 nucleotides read TGTGCCAGCAGCCTGCCAGACGGTGATGAAAAACTGTTTTTT. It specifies CASSLPDGDEKLFF. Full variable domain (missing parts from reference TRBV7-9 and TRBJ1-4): DTGVSQNPRHKITKRGQNVTFRCDPISEHNRLYWYRQTLGQGPEFLTYFQNEAQLEKSRLLSDRFSAERPKGSFSTLEIQRTEQGDSAMYLCASSLPDGDEKLFFGSGTQLSVL.

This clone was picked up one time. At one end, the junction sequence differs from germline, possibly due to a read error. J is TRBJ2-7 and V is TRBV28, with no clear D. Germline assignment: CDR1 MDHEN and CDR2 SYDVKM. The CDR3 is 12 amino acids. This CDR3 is CASSLRGYEQCF. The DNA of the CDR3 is TGTGCCAGCAGTTTACGTGGCTACGAGCAGTGCTTC.

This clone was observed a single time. CDR3 DNA sequence: TGCAGCGCTGAGACAGGGGGGGACTCGAACTGGGGCTACACCTTC. It encodes CSAETGGDSNWGYTF. V is TRBV29-1 and J is TRBJ1-2, with 9 nucleotides matching TRBD1. Germline V gene sequence: CDR1 SQVTM, CDR2 ANQGSEA. The CDR3 totals 15 residues. Trimming removed 7 bases from V and 8 bases from J; junction bases left unmatched: 17. The variable domain in full, completed from reference TRBV29-1 and TRBJ1-2, reads SAVISQKPSRDICQRGTSLTIQCQVDSQVTMMFWYRQQPGQSLTLIATANQGSEATYESGFVIDKFPISRPNLTFSTLTVSNMSPEDSSIYLCSAETGGDSNWGYTFGSGTRLTVV.

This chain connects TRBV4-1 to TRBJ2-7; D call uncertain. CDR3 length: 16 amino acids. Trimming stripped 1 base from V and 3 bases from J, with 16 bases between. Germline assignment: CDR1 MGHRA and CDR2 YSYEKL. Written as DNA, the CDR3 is TGCGCCAGCAGCCAAGTGACGGTAAACATCTTCTACGAGCAGTACTTC. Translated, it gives CASSQVTVNIFYEQYF.

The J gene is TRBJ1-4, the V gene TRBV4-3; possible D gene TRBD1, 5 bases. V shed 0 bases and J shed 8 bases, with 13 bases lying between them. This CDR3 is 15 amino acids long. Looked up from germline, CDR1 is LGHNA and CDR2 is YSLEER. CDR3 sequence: CASSQDWGLGEKLFF. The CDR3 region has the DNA TGCGCCAGCAGCCAAGATTGGGGACTTGGAGAAAAACTGTTTTTT.

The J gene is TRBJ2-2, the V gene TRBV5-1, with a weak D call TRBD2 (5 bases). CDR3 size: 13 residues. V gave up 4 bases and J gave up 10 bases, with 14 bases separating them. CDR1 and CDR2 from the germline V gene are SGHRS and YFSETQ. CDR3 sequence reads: CASSPISGEELFF. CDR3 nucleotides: TGCGCCAGCAGCCCGATTTCCGGGGAGGAGCTGTTTTTT.